A single sample gave rise to the 12 T cell receptor beta chains below, sequenced in a study of Ad26.COV2.S vaccination and SARS-CoV-2 variants. Measured with immunoSEQ multiplex PCR; TCRdb has only the in-frame clones, and not every one. The sample has about 420,000 clones; over 75% are singletons. As to treatment: roughly 20 received Ad26.COV2.S at low or high dose, single or two shots; about five received placebo; per-sample allocation not given. Day 63 after the first vaccine or placebo injection was the time point for sampling. The sequences come from peripheral blood, collected in a trial of Ad26.COV2.S vaccine versus placebo. Receptor source: a person between 18 and 65 years old who received the Ad26.COV2.S COVID-19 vaccine or a placebo.

This clone occurred once. This chain links TRBV5-1 with TRBJ2-7, with a possible D match to TRBD1 (6 bases). Germline lookup yields CDR1 SGHRS and CDR2 YFSETQ. The CDR3 consists of 13 residues. Trimming took off 5 bases at V and 1 base at J, with 10 bases between the two ends. CDR3 sequence: CASRQGVSYEQYF. The CDR3 bases are TGCGCCAGCAGACAGGGCGTATCCTACGAGCAGTACTTC.

CDR3 DNA: TGTGCCAGTAGTTCCTACAGGGGGAGCACTGAAGCTTTCTTT. It encodes CASSSYRGSTEAFF. This chain links TRBV19 with TRBJ1-1; TRBD1 agrees at 8 bases. Looked up from germline, CDR1 is LNHDA and CDR2 is SQIVND (reference sequence). The CDR3 totals 14 residues. J was trimmed by 4 bases and V by 5 bases; bases with no gene match: 6.

The chain employs TRBV28 and TRBJ2-7; TRBD2 might be the D (5 bases). This CDR3 has 13 amino acids. CDR1 is MDHEN and CDR2 is SYDVKM in the germline V gene. Trimming took 1 base from V and 7 from J, leaving 11 bases between them. This chain's CDR3 is CASSLSDPGEQYF. CDR3 nucleotides: TGTGCCAGCAGTTTATCGGACCCGGGGGAGCAGTACTTC.

The chain employs TRBV9 and TRBJ1-1, with 8 bases identical to TRBD1. The CDR3 loop spans 14 amino acids. Germline trimming cut 4 bases from V and 4 bases from J; bases unmatched to any gene: 6. The germline CDR1 and CDR2 sequences are SGDLS and YYNGEE. The CDR3 DNA is TGTGCCAGCAGCACCGAGGACAGGGCCACTGAAGCTTTCTTT. Encoded protein: CASSTEDRATEAFF.

The V call is TRBV27, the J call TRBJ2-7, with TRBD1 matching over 11 bases. Germline values: CDR1 MNHEY, CDR2 SMNVEV (reference sequence). The length of the CDR3 is 12 residues. Trimming cost V 8 bases and J 7 bases; bases outside gene matches: 4. The CDR3 loop is CASRGQGGEQYF. The CDR3, as DNA: TGTGCCAGCCGGGGACAGGGGGGAGAGCAGTACTTC.

This clone was recorded once. V is TRBV19 and J is TRBJ2-7, with D possibly TRBD2 on 5 matching bases. Germline CDR1 and CDR2: LNHDA and SQIVND (reference sequence). V dropped 7 bases and J dropped 2 bases, with 12 bases sitting between them. This CDR3 is built from 13 residues. The CDR3 loop reads CASTRTGAYEQYF. Here the CDR3 DNA reads TGTGCCAGTACCCGGACCGGGGCCTACGAGCAGTACTTC.

The chain links TRBV6-1 to TRBJ1-2, with TRBD1 matching over 7 bases. Germline loops: CDR1 MNHNS, CDR2 SASEGT. V was pared by 2 bases and J by 0 bases, with 9 bases of the junction left unmatched. This CDR3 spans 17 amino acids. The DNA of the CDR3 is TGTGCCAGCAGTGAATGGGGGGGACAGTCATCTAACTATGGCTACACCTTC. Its translation is CASSEWGGQSSNYGYTF.

This rearrangement joins TRBV6-2 or TRBV6-3 to TRBJ2-4; maybe TRBD2 (5 bases). Germline values: CDR1 MNHEY, CDR2 SVGEGT. V was pared by 6 bases and J by 4 bases, with 13 bases between. The CDR3 runs to 14 residues. CDR3 DNA sequence: TGTGCCAGCAGCCCCAGGACTGAAAAAAACATTCAGTACTTC. Its translation is CASSPRTEKNIQYF.

V usage is TRBV19 and J usage is TRBJ1-4; D gene ambiguous. Per germline, CDR1 LNHDA and CDR2 SQIVND (reference sequence). Trimming shortened V by 3 bases and J by 0 bases, and 11 bases separated the two germline ends. CDR3 length: 16 residues. This chain's CDR3 is CASSIHPRTTNEKLFF. The DNA for the CDR3 is TGTGCCAGTAGTATCCACCCGAGGACAACTAATGAAAAACTGTTTTTT. Variable domain in full (rest from reference TRBV19 and TRBJ1-4): DGGITQSPKYLFRKEGQNVTLSCEQNLNHDAMYWYRQDPGQGLRLIYYSQIVNDFQKGDIAEGYSVSREKKESFPLTVTSAQKNPTAFYLCASSIHPRTTNEKLFFGSGTQLSVL.

This clone was detected only once. The CDR3 nucleotides read TGTGCCAGCAGTTGGGGTTTGGAGCAGTACTTC. It translates to CASSWGLEQYF. J is TRBJ2-7 and V is TRBV12-3 or TRBV12-4; D gene ambiguous. The V and J ends lost 4 bases and 7 bases respectively, with 8 bases between them. This CDR3 is built from 11 residues.

This sequence joins TRBV5-1 and TRBJ2-2, with D possibly being TRBD1 (5 bases). From germline, CDR1 is SGHRS and CDR2 YFSETQ. The CDR3 runs 16 residues. Trimming shortened V by 0 bases and J by 2 bases, and 11 bases separated the two germline ends. CDR3 bases: TGCGCCAGCAGCTTGGTCAGGGTCGAAAACACCGGGGAGCTGTTTTTT. Translating it yields CASSLVRVENTGELFF.

The chain recombines TRBV20-1 with TRBJ1-5, with TRBD1 matching 7 bases. CDR1 and CDR2 (germline): DFQATT, SNEGSKA (reference sequence). The CDR3 contains 15 residues. With V trimmed by 3 bases and J by 1 base, 6 bases remained unmatched. CDR3 DNA: TGCAGTGCTAGTCCGCCAGGGGGGAGCAATCAGCCCCAGCATTTT. It is translated as CSASPPGGSNQPQHF.